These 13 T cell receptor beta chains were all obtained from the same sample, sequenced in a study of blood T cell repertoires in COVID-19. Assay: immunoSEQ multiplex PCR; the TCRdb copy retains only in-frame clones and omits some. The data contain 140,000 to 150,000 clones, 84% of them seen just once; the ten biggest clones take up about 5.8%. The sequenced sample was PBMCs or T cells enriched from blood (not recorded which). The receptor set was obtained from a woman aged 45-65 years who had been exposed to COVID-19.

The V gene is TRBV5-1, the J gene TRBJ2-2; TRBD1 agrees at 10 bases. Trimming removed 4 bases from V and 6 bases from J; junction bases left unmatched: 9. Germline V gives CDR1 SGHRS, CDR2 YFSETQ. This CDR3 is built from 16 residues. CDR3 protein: CASSQRTGGLAGELFF. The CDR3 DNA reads TGCGCCAGCAGCCAAAGGACAGGGGGATTAGCCGGGGAGCTGTTTTTT. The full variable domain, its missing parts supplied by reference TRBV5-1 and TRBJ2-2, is KAGVTQTPRYLIKTRGQQVTLSCSPISGHRSVSWYQQTPGQGLQFLFEYFSETQRNKGNFPGRFSGRQFSNSRSEMNVSTLELGDSALYLCASSQRTGGLAGELFFGEGSRLTVL.

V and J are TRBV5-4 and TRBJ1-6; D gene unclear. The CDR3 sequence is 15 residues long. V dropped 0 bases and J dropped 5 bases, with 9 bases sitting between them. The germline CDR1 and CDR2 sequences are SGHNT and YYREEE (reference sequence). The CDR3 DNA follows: TGTGCCAGCAGCTTGGCCACGGGAAATAATTCACCCCTCCACTTT. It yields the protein CASSLATGNNSPLHF.

The CDR3 is CASSRGSLETQYF. The CDR3 DNA is TGTGCCAGCAGCAGGGGCTCCCTGGAGACCCAGTACTTC. The chain links TRBV12-3 or TRBV12-4 to TRBJ2-5, with TRBD1 as a possible D gene (6 bases). Between the trimmed V and J ends, which lost 6 bases and 5 bases, there was a span of 13 bases. The CDR3 contains 13 residues.

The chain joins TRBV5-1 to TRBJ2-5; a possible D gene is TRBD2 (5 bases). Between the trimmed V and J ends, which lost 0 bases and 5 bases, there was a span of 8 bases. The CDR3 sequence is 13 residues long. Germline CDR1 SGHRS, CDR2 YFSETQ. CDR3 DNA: TGCGCCAGCAGCTTGGACACGGGGGAGACCCAGTACTTC. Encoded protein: CASSLDTGETQYF.

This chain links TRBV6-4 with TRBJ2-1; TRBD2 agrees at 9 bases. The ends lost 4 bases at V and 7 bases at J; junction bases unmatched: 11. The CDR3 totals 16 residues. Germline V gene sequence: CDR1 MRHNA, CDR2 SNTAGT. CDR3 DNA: TGTGCCAGCAGTGTCGTTGCGGGGGGGCTGTTAAATGAGCAGTTCTTC. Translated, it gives CASSVVAGGLLNEQFF.

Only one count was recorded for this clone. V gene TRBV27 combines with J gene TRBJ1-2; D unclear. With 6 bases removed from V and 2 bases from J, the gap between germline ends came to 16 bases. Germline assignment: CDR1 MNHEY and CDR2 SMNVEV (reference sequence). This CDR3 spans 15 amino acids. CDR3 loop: CASRKTQTGNYGYTF. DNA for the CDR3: TGTGCCAGCAGGAAGACCCAAACGGGGAACTATGGCTACACCTTC.

CDR3 sequence reads: CASSPGTGETQYF. As DNA, the CDR3 is TGTGCCAGCAGCCCAGGGACAGGGGAGACCCAGTACTTC. The chain has TRBV14 and TRBJ2-5; 9 positions match TRBD1. The CDR3 loop spans 13 amino acids. The V gene end was trimmed by 4 bases and the J gene end by 5 bases; junction bases not matched to a gene: 2. Germline V gives CDR1 SGHDN, CDR2 FVKESK.

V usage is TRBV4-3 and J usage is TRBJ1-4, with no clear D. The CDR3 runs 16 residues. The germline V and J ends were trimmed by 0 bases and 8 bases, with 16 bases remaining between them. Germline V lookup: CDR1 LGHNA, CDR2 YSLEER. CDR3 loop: CASSQDQMILGEKLFF. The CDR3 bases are TGCGCCAGCAGCCAAGATCAGATGATACTAGGGGAAAAACTGTTTTTT.

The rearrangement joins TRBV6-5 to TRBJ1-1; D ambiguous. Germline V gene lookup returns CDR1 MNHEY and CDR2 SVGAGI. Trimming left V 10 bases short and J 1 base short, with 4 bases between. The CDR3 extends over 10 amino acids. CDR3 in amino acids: CATSNTEAFF. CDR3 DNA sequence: TGTGCCACTTCGAACACTGAAGCTTTCTTT.

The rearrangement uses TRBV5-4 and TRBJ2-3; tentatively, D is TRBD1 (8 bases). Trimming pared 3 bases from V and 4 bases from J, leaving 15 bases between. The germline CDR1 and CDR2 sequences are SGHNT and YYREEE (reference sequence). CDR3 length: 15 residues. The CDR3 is CASSSRTGRADTQYF. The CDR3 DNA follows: TGTGCCAGCAGCTCCCGGACAGGGAGGGCAGATACGCAGTATTTT.

For the CDR3, the DNA is TGCGCCAGCAGCTGGGAAGACGGGGGGTTCGACGAGCAGTACTTC. This translates into CASSWEDGGFDEQYF. This chain connects TRBV5-1 to TRBJ2-7; the match to TRBD2 covers 7 bases. Trimming cost V 3 bases and J 5 bases; bases outside gene matches: 11. The germline V gene has CDR1 SGHRS and CDR2 YFSETQ. The CDR3 sequence is 15 residues long.

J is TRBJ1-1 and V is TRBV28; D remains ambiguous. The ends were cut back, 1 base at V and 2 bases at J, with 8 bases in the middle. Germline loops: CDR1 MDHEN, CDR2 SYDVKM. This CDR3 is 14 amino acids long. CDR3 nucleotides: TGTGCCAGCAGTTTATTGCAGCGAAACACTGAAGCTTTCTTT. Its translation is CASSLLQRNTEAFF. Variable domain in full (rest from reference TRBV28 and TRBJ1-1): DVKVTQSSRYLVKRTGEKVFLECVQDMDHENMFWYRQDPGLGLRLIYFSYDVKMKEKGDIPEGYSVSREKKERFSLILESASTNQTSMYLCASSLLQRNTEAFFGQGTRLTVV.

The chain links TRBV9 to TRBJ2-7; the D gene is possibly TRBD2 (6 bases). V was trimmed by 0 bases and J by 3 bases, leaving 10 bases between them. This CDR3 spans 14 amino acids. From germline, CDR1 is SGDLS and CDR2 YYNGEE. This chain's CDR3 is CASSVASSGYEQYF. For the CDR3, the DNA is TGTGCCAGCAGCGTAGCTAGTAGCGGCTACGAGCAGTACTTC.